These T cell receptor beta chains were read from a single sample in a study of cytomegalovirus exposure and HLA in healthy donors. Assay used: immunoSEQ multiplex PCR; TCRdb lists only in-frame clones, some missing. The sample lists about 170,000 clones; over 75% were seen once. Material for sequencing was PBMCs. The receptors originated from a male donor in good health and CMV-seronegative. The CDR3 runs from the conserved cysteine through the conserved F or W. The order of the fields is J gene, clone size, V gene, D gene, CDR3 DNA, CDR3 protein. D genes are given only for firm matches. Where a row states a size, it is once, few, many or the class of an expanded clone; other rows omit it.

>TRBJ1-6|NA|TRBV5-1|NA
TGCGCCAGCAGCTTGGGGGGCCGCAATTCACCCCTCCACTTT
CASSLGGRNSPLHF
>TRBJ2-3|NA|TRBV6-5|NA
TGTGCCAGCAGTTCAAGGGGTTCAGATACGCAGTATTTT
CASSSRGSDTQYF
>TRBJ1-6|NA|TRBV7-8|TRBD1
TGTGCCAGCAGCCGAACAGGGGAGCCCCTCCACTTT
CASSRTGEPLHF
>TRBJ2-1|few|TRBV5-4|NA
TGTGCCAGCAGCTTTTATCAGGGGCGCGATGAGCAGTTCTTC
CASSFYQGRDEQFF
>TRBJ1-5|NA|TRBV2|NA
TGTGCCAGCAGTAGGGGTAGCAATCAGCCCCAGCATTTT
CASSRGSNQPQHF
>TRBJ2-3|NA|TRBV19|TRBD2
TGTGCCATTCTGGGGGCTAGCGGGGGGAGCACAGATACGCAGTATTTT
CAILGASGGSTDTQYF
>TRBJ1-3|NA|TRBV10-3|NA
TGTGCCATCAGTGAGGGCCCGATCTCTGGAAACACCATATATTTT
CAISEGPISGNTIYF
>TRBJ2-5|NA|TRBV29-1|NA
TGCAGCGTAGCACAAGAGACCCAGTACTTC
CSVAQETQYF
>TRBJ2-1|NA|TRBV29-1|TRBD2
TGCAGCGTTGAAGGGTTAGCGGGGCTTTTCGACAATGAGCAGTTCTTC
CSVEGLAGLFDNEQFF
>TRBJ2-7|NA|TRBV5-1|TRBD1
TGCGCCAGCAGCTTGACAGGGGGCTTCTCCTACGAGCAGTACTTC
CASSLTGGFSYEQYF
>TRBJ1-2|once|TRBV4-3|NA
TGCGCCAGCAGCCAAGATTTTGGGAGCTCCAGGAGCTATGGCTACACCTTC
CASSQDFGSSRSYGYTF
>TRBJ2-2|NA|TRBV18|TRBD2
TGTGCCAGCTCACCTCGGGGGGACCCTGGCACCGGGGAGCTGTTTTTT
CASSPRGDPGTGELFF
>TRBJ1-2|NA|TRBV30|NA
TGTGCCTGGAGTGTCAAGACAGCCAACTATGGCTACACCTTC
CAWSVKTANYGYTF
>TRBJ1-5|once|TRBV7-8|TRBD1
TGTGCCAGCAGCTTAGTTGGGACAGGGTCTAGCAATCAGCCCCAGCATTTT
CASSLVGTGSSNQPQHF
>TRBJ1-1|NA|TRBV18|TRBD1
TGTGCCAGCTCACCGGGACAGTTAAACACTGAAGCTTTCTTT
CASSPGQLNTEAFF
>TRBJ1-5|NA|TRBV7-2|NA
TGTGCCAGCAGCTTAGACAGGGTTGGCAATCAGCCCCAGCATTTT
CASSLDRVGNQPQHF
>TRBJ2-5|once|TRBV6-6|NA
TGTGCCAGCAGGGACACGGGGGAGAGGGAGACCCAGTACTTC
CASRDTGERETQYF
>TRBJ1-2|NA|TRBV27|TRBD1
TGTGCCAGCAGAACTGGGACAGGGGGCTATGGCTACACCTTC
CASRTGTGGYGYTF
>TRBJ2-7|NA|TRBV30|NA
TGTGCCTGGAGGGCTAGCGCATCCTACGAGCAGTACTTC
CAWRASASYEQYF
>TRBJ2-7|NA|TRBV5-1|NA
TGCGCCAGCAGCCCCGCCCCGAGGGACAATTCCGAGCAGTACTTC
CASSPAPRDNSEQYF
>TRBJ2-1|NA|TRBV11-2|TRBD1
TGTGCCAGCAGCTTAGTGGGACAGTCGTACAATGAGCAGTTCTTC
CASSLVGQSYNEQFF
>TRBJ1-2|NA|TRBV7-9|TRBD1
TGTGCCAGCAGCTCCCTAACCTCGGACAGGGCCTATGGCTACACCTTC
CASSSLTSDRAYGYTF
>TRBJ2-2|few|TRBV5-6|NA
TGTGCCAGCAGCTTTTCGTCCGGGGAGCTGTTTTTT
CASSFSSGELFF
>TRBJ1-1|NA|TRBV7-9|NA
TGTGCCAGCAGCCGACAGGTGGCGGAGACTGAAGCTTTCTTT
CASSRQVAETEAFF
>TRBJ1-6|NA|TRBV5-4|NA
TGTGCCAGCAGTATTACAGGTTATAATTCACCCCTCCACTTT
CASSITGYNSPLHF
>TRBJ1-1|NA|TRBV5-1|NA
TGCGCCAGCAGCTGGACCGGGGGGGGAGGTATGAGCACTGAAGCTTTCTTT
CASSWTGGGGMSTEAFF
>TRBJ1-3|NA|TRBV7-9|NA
TGTGCCAGCAGCCCGGGAGGGGGAAACACCATATATTTT
CASSPGGGNTIYF
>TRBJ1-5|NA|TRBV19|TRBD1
TGTGCCAGTAGTATAGACGGGACAGGGGGCTATCAGCCCCAGCATTTT
CASSIDGTGGYQPQHF
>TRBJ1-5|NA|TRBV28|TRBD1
TGTGCCAGCAGTTCACCAGGGGGCAACCTTCAGCCCCAGCATTTT
CASSSPGGNLQPQHF
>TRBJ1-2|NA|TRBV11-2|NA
TGTGCCAGCAGCCCCGCTCAGGGGACGGTGTATGGCTACACCTTC
CASSPAQGTVYGYTF
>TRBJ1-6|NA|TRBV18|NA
TGTGCCAGCTCAACCCAAGGAGAGGGAAATTCACCCCTCCACTTT
CASSTQGEGNSPLHF
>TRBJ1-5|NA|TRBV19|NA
TGTGCCAGTAGGCCGGGGGGGTTAAGCAATCAGCCCCAGCATTTT
CASRPGGLSNQPQHF
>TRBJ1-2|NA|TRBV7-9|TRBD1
TGTGCCAGCAGCTTAGTGGGGACAGGGCCGTATGGCTACACCTTC
CASSLVGTGPYGYTF
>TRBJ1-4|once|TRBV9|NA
TGTGCCAGCAGCGTAGGGGGTGGGGGCAATGAAAAACTGTTTTTT
CASSVGGGGNEKLFF
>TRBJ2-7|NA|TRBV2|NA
TGTGCCAGCAGCCCCGAGGTAGCGGAGTCCTACGAGCAGTACTTC
CASSPEVAESYEQYF
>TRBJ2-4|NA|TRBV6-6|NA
TGTGCCAGCAGTTCACCAACGGGGGGCGAAAAAAACATTCAGTACTTC
CASSSPTGGEKNIQYF
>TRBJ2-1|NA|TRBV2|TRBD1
TGTGCCAGCAGTGATCGGACAGGGCAGGGCAATGAGCAGTTCTTC
CASSDRTGQGNEQFF
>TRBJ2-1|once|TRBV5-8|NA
TGTGCCAGCAGGTCATACAATGAGCAGTTCTTC
CASRSYNEQFF
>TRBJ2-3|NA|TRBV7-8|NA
TGTGCCAGCAGCTTAGTCGGGAGCAGGGCAGATACGCAGTATTTT
CASSLVGSRADTQYF
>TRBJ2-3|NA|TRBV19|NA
TGTGCCAGTATGCAGGGTGGCGATACGCAGTATTTT
CASMQGGDTQYF
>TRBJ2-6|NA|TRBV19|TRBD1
TGTGCCAGTCGGGACAGGGGGCTTTCTGGGGCCAACGTCCTGACTTTC
CASRDRGLSGANVLTF
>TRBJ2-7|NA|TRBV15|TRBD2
TGTGCCACCAGCAAGACTAGCGGGGGGGCCTACGAGCAGTACTTC
CATSKTSGGAYEQYF
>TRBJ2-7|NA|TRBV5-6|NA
TGTGCCAGCAGTTCCGGACAGTCACCCTACGAGCAGTACTTC
CASSSGQSPYEQYF
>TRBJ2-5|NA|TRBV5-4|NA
TGTGCCAGCAGCTTGGGTCAGGGGGAGACCCAGTACTTC
CASSLGQGETQYF
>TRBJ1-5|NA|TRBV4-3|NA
TGCGCCAGCAGCCAAGATTCGGGGATCTCTGGTCAGCCCCAGCATTTT
CASSQDSGISGQPQHF
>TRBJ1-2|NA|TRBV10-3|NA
TGTGCCATCAGTGAGTCTCGGGCTAACTATGGCTACACCTTC
CAISESRANYGYTF
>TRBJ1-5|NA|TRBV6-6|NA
TGTGCCAGCAGCAGCCAGGGAAGCAATCAGCCCCAGCATTTT
CASSSQGSNQPQHF
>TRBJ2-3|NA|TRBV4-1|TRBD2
TGCGCCAGCAGCCAAGATCCGGCTAGCGGGGGTACCACAGATACGCAGTATTTT
CASSQDPASGGTTDTQYF
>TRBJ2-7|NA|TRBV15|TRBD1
TGTGCCACCAGCAGGTACCGGGACAGGGATTCAGAGCAGTACTTC
CATSRYRDRDSEQYF
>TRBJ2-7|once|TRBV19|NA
TGTGCCAGTAGTACGACGGCCTCGGGTGAGCAGTACTTC
CASSTTASGEQYF
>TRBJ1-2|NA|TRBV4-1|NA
TGCGCCAGCAGCCAAGCATCAGGTTCCATCTATGGCTACACCTTC
CASSQASGSIYGYTF
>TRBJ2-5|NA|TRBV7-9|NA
TGTGCCAGCAGCTTAGGGGTCAGGGTTCAAGAGACCCAGTACTTC
CASSLGVRVQETQYF
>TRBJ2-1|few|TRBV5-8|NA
TGTGCCAGCAGCTTGGAACTTCTGGCAGGGGCCCCAAGCTCCTACAATGAGCAGTTCTTC
CASSLELLAGAPSSYNEQFF
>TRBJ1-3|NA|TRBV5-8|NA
TGTGCCAGCAGCTTACCCATCTCAGGGATTCGAAACACCATATATTTT
CASSLPISGIRNTIYF
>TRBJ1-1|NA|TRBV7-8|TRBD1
TGTGCCAGCAGCTTAGTGATTCGGGGGGAGACAGGGGCCGCTGAAGCTTTCTTT
CASSLVIRGETGAAEAFF
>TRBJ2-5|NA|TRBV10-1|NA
TGCGCCAGCAGTGATGTTCTGTTGGGGGGCCAAGAGACCCAGTACTTC
CASSDVLLGGQETQYF
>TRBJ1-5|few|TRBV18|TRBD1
TGTGCCAGCTCACCTTTCCCGGGACAGGGCAATCAGCCCCAGCATTTT
CASSPFPGQGNQPQHF
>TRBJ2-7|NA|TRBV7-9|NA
TGTGCCAGCAGCTTAGGACAGTCCAAGGTCGAGCAGTACTTC
CASSLGQSKVEQYF
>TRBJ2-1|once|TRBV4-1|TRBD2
TGCGCCAGCAGCCAAGAGGGAGCGGGGAGGTTCAATGAGCAGTTCTTC
CASSQEGAGRFNEQFF